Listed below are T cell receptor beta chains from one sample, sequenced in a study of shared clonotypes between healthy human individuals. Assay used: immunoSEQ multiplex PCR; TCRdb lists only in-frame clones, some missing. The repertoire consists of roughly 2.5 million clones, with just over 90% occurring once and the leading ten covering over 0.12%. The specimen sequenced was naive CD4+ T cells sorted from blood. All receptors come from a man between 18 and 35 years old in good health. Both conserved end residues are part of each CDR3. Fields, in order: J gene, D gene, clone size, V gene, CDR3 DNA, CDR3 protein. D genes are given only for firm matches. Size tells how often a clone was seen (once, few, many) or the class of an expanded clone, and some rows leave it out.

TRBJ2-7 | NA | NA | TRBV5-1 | TGCGCCAGCAGCGGAACCGGGACAAATTACGAGCAGTACTTC | CASSGTGTNYEQYF
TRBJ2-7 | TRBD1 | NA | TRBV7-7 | TGTGCTAGCAGCTTAGGACAGGGGTTCGAGCAGTACTTC | CASSLGQGFEQYF
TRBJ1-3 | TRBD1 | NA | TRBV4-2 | TGTGCCAGCAGCCAAGAAAGGACAGGCTCTGGAAACACCATATATTTT | CASSQERTGSGNTIYF
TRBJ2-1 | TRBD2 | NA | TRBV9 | TGTGCCAGCAGCGGACCGGGACTAGCGGGTCTCAATGAGCAGTTCTTC | CASSGPGLAGLNEQFF
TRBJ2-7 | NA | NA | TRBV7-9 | TGTGCCAGCAGCTGGGACACCTCCTACGAGCAGTACTTC | CASSWDTSYEQYF
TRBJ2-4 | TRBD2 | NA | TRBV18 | TGTGCCAGCTCACCAGGGACTAGCGGGGCGCTAGCCAAAAACATTCAGTACTTC | CASSPGTSGALAKNIQYF
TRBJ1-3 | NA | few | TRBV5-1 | TGCGCCAGCAGCCTCGGGACGACTGGAAACACCATATATTTT | CASSLGTTGNTIYF
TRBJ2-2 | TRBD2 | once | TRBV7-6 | TGTGCCAGCAGCTTAGCCCCCCCGTCTAGCGGGAGTGGGGAGCTGTTTTTT | CASSLAPPSSGSGELFF
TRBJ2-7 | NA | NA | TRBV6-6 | TGTGCCAGCAGGGGGGACTCCTACGAGCAGTACTTC | CASRGDSYEQYF
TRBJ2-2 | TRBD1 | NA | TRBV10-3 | TGTGCCACCGCCGGGACAGGGTACACCGGGGAGCTGTTTTTT | CATAGTGYTGELFF
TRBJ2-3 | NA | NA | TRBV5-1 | TGCGCCAGCAGCTTGAGCCCGGGGGCCACCACAGATACGCAGTATTTT | CASSLSPGATTDTQYF
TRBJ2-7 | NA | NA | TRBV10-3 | TGTGCCATCAGTGCACAGCAGGGTGGGGGGGAGCAGTACTTC | CAISAQQGGGEQYF
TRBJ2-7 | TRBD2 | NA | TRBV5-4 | TGTGCCAGCAGCCTAGCGGGAGCTACCTACGAGCAGTACTTC | CASSLAGATYEQYF
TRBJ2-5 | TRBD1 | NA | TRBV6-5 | TGTGCCAGCAGGACGACAGGGTCGGAGACCCAGTACTTC | CASRTTGSETQYF
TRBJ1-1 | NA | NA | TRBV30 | TGTGCCTGGAGTGGACGTATGGGCACTGAAGCTTTCTTT | CAWSGRMGTEAFF
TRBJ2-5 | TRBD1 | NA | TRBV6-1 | TGTGCCAGCAGGTCAGGGGGAAGAGAGACCCAGTACTTC | CASRSGGRETQYF
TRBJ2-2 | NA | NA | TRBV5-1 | TGCGCCAGCAGCCCAGCTTTTGGCAACACCGGGGAGCTGTTTTTT | CASSPAFGNTGELFF
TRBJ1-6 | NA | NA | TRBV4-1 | TGCGCCAGCAGAACCTCCGAGGTCATGGATACTTCACCCCTCCACTTT | CASRTSEVMDTSPLHF
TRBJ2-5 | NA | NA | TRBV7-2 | TGTGCCAGCAGCCTGTACAGGGATGAAGAGACCCAGTACTTC | CASSLYRDEETQYF
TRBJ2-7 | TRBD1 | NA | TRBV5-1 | TGCGCCAGCAGCCCCGGGACAGGGGATTACGAGCAGTACTTC | CASSPGTGDYEQYF
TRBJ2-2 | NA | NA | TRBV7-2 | TGTGCCAGCAGCACGGGACTCGGGGAGCTGTTTTTT | CASSTGLGELFF
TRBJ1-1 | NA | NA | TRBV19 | TGTGCCAGTAGTCTTCAATCGTTCCCGGGGACTGAAGCTTTCTTT | CASSLQSFPGTEAFF
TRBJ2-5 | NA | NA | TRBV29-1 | TGCAGCGGGAGAGGGGCCAAAGAGACCCAGTACTTC | CSGRGAKETQYF
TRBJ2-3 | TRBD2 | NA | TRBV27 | TGTGCCAGCAGTGGCTGGAGCGGGGGGAGTGGGACAGATACGCAGTATTTT | CASSGWSGGSGTDTQYF
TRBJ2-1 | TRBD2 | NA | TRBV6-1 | TGTGCCAGCAGTGTGACCGGGACTAGCGTCTATGAGCAGTTCTTC | CASSVTGTSVYEQFF